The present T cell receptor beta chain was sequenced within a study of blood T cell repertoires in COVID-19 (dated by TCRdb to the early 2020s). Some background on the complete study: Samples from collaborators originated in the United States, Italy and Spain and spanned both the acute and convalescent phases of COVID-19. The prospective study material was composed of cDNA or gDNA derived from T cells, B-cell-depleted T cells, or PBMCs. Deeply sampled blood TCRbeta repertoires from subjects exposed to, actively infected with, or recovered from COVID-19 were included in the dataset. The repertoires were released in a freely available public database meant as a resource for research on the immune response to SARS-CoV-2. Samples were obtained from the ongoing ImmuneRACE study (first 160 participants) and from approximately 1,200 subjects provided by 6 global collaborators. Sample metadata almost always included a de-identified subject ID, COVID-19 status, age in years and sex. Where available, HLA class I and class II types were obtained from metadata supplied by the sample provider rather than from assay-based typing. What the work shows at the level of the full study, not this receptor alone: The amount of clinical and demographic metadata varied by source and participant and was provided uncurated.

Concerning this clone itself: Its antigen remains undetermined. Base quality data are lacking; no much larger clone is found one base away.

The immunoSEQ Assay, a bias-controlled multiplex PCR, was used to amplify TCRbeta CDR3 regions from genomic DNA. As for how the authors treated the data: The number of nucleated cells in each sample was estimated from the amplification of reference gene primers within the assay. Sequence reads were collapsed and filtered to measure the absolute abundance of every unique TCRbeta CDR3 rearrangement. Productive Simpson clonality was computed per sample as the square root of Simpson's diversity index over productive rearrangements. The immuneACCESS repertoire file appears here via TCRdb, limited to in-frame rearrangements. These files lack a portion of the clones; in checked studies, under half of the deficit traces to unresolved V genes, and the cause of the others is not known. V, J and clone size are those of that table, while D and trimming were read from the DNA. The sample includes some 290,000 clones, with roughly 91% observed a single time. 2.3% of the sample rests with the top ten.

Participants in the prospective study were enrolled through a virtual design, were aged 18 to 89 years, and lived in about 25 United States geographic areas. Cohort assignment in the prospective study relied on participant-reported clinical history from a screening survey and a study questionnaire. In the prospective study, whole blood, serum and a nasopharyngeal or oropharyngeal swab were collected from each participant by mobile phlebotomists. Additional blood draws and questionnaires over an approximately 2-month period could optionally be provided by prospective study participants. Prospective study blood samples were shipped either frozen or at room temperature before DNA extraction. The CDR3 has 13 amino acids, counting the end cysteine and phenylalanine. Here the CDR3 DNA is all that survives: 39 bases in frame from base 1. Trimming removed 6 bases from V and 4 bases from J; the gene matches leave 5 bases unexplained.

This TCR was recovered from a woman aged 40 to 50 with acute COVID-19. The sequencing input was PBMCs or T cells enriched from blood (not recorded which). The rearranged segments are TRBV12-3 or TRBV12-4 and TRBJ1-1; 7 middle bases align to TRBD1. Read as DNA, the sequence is TGTGCCAGCAGCCATGACAGGGCCACTGAAGCTTTCTTT. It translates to CASSHDRATEAFF.